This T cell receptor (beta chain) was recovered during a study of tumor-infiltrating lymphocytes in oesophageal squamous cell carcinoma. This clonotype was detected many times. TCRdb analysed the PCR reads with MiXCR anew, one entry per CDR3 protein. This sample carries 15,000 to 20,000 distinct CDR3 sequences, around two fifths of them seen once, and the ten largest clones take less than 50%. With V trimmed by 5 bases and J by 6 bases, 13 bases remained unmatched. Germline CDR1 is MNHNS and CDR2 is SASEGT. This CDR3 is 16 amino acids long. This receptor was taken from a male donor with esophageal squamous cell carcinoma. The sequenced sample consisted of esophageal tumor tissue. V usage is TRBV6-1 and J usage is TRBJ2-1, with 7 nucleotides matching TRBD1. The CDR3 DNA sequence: TGTGCCAGCAGTAGACAGGGATTGATGTTGGGCAATGAGCAGTTCTTC. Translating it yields CASSRQGLMLGNEQFF.